These 12 T cell receptor beta chains came from one sample sequenced in a study (dated by TCRdb to between 2015 and 2016). Libraries came from 5' RACE. This sample was sequenced with an Illumina MiSeq. TCRdb took the public reads, trimmed them with fastp at Q25, ran MiXCR for clone calling and kept in-frame beta chains. Rows merge per CDR3 protein into single entries with the most common DNA and genes. The sample has tens of thousands of distinct CDR3 sequences on record, about 25% of them singletons. In total, the top ten clones hold around 3% of the sample. Input material: tumor-infiltrating naive CD4+ T cells sorted from the breast tumor. What the cell subset or site label conveys for this sample: naive CD4+ T cells, CD4+CD45RA+CD25-. The receptors were gathered from a female donor with breast cancer.

This clonotype was seen only a few times. The CDR3 DNA sequence: TGCGCCAGCAGCTTGCCAGGGGAGGTTTACGGCTACACCTTC. Protein: CASSLPGEVYGYTF. The chain combines TRBV5-1 with TRBJ1-2; D perhaps matches TRBD1 (6 bases). Germline V CDR1 and CDR2: SGHRS, YFSETQ. V lost 1 base and J 8 bases, leaving 15 bases between the germline ends. This CDR3 is built from 14 residues.

About this clonotype: A much larger clone differs from this one at a single base, so this may be a read error. The chain joins TRBV20-1 to TRBJ2-3; 8 nucleotides agree with TRBD2. CDR3 size: 13 residues. The germline gives CDR1 DFQATT, CDR2 SNEGSKA (reference sequence). CDR3 DNA: TGCTGTGCTACGCGGGAGGGCACAGATACGCAGTATTTT. It encodes CCATREGTDTQYF.

This clonotype was counted only a few times. This chain links TRBV7-2 with TRBJ2-7, with D uncertain. The CDR3 is 14 residues long. Trimming removed 7 bases at V and 0 bases at J, with 13 bases between. Germline V lookup: CDR1 SGHTA, CDR2 FQGNSA. For the CDR3, the DNA is TGTGCCAGCACCTCTGACTCGTTCTCCTACGAGCAGTACTTC. Its protein is CASTSDSFSYEQYF.

The gene calls are TRBV19 and TRBJ1-3, with 7 bases that match TRBD1. CDR3 length equals 14 residues. V lost 10 bases and J lost 2; bases outside the gene matches: 8. Germline lookup yields CDR1 LNHDA and CDR2 SQIVND (reference sequence). The CDR3 is CATQDREAGNTIYF. CDR3 nucleotide sequence: TGTGCCACCCAAGACAGGGAAGCTGGAAACACCATATATTTT.

The sample holds a few counts of this clonotype. The rearrangement uses TRBV5-1 and TRBJ2-1; 10 nucleotides match TRBD1. The V gene's germline CDR1 is SGHRS and CDR2 YFSETQ. The junction had 2 bases not matched to a gene; V was cut back by 5 bases and J by 6 bases. This CDR3 has 13 residues. The CDR3 region is CASRWTGGNEQFF. The CDR3 DNA follows: TGCGCCAGCAGGTGGACAGGGGGCAATGAGCAGTTCTTC.

This clonotype was seen more than once but under ten times. The chain uses TRBV4-2 and TRBJ2-1; 11 positions agree with TRBD2. The CDR3 contains 19 residues. With 1 base clipped from V and 1 base from J, the junction kept 9 bases outside the gene matches. Germline V gene lookup returns CDR1 LGHNA and CDR2 YNFKEQ. CDR3 DNA: TGTGCCAGCAGCCAAGCTTGGACTAGCGGGTCCACTTCCTACAATGAGCAGTTCTTC. Its translation: CASSQAWTSGSTSYNEQFF.

J is TRBJ2-7 and V is TRBV7-8; 7 bases line up with TRBD1. Germline CDR1 SGHVS, CDR2 FQNEAQ. This CDR3 has 15 residues. V shed 2 bases, J shed 2 bases, and the junction held 6 bases outside the gene matches. The CDR3 sequence: CASSLIRQGAYEQYF. CDR3 DNA sequence: TGTGCCAGCAGCTTAATTCGTCAGGGGGCCTACGAGCAGTACTTC.

This clonotype was found many times. This rearrangement joins TRBV5-6 to TRBJ2-7; possibly TRBD1 for D (6 bases). The CDR3 is 13 residues long. The germline V gene has CDR1 SGHDT and CDR2 YYEEEE. V shed 3 bases and J shed 3 bases, with 10 bases lying between them. The CDR3: CASSSGTLYEQYF. The CDR3 bases are TGTGCCAGCAGCTCCGGGACACTCTACGAGCAGTACTTC.

The chain recombines TRBV6-2 or TRBV6-3 with TRBJ2-2; TRBD1 might be the D (6 bases). CDR3 length equals 15 residues. Trimming took 6 bases from V and 1 from J, leaving 12 bases between them. CDR1 and CDR2 from the germline V gene are MNHEY and SVGEGT. The CDR3 coding sequence is TGTGCCAGCAGATCGACGGGACAGAACACCGGGGAGCTGTTTTTT. It specifies CASRSTGQNTGELFF.

This clonotype was seen a few times. The chain joins TRBV4-2 to TRBJ2-3; D remains unclear. CDR3 length equals 15 residues. Trimming pared 0 bases from V and 2 bases from J, leaving 9 bases between. Germline lookup yields CDR1 LGHNA and CDR2 YNFKEQ. CDR3 in DNA: TGTGCCAGCAGCCAAGATCGGCGGATCACAGATACGCAGTATTTT. This translates into CASSQDRRITDTQYF.

The chain carries TRBV5-1 and TRBJ2-5; TRBD2 aligns across 7 bases. This CDR3 spans 13 amino acids. V gave up 1 base and J gave up 5 bases; unmatched junction bases: 2. The V gene's germline CDR1 is SGHRS and CDR2 YFSETQ. In DNA, the CDR3 is TGCGCCAGCAGCTTGCGACTAGCTGAGACCCAGTACTTC. Translated: CASSLRLAETQYF.

This clonotype was seen only a few times. The V and J genes are TRBV27 and TRBJ2-3; TRBD1 matches 9 bases. The CDR3 contains 11 residues. Unmatched junction bases numbered 3, after V lost 6 bases and J lost 11 bases. Germline V CDR1 and CDR2: MNHEY, SMNVEV (reference sequence). The CDR3 here is CASSWDRVQYF. For the CDR3, the DNA is TGTGCCAGCAGCTGGGACAGGGTGCAGTATTTT.